The source of this TCR beta chain is a study of blood T cell repertoires in COVID-19. Study at large: PBMCs, B-cell-depleted T cells, or T cells provided the cDNA or gDNA that made up the material.

Trimming stripped 7 bases from V and 4 bases from J, with 22 bases between. The CDR3 sequence is 16 residues long. Germline CDR1 LNHDA, CDR2 SQIVND (reference sequence). Original methodology: The authors estimated nucleated cell counts from reference gene primer amplification. TCRdb's copy holds only in-frame clones and misses some; the assay was immunoSEQ multiplex PCR. V and J calls and clone size are copied from that table; D and trimming were computed from the DNA. This table has 300,000 to 400,000 clones, roughly nine tenths appearing once. Enrollees, about 18 to 95 years old, lived in 24 US areas.

The V gene is TRBV19, the J gene TRBJ1-2; D possibly corresponds to TRBD1 (6 bases). The origin of this receptor is a woman between 25 and 40 years old who had recovered from COVID-19. Sequenced sample: PBMCs or T cells enriched from blood (not recorded which). CDR3 sequence reads: CASTILGGASFYGYTF. The DNA of the CDR3 is TGTGCCAGTACAATCCTTGGGGGGGCCTCTTTCTATGGCTACACCTTC. The full variable domain, in which reference TRBV19 and TRBJ1-2 provide the parts outside the CDR3, is DGGITQSPKYLFRKEGQNVTLSCEQNLNHDAMYWYRQDPGQGLRLIYYSQIVNDFQKGDIAEGYSVSREKKESFPLTVTSAQKNPTAFYLCASTILGGASFYGYTFGSGTRLTVV.